Below, one T cell receptor (beta chain) is given with its context. Its matching antigen is unknown. The source of the sample is a study of shared clonotypes between healthy human individuals. General study findings and limits: The four-donor shared clonotypes exceeded non-shared clonotypes in generation probability, with non-shared ones scoring lower.

The V segment lost 1 base and the J segment 2 bases; nucleotides outside the gene matches: 13. The CDR3 loop spans 19 amino acids. Germline values: CDR1 SGHNT, CDR2 YENEEA. Sorted subsets were amplified in replicate PCRs using 200 to 250 ng DNA, approximately 30,000 T cell genomes. Using immunoSEQ multiplex PCR, the repertoire was profiled, and TCRdb retains in-frame clones only, with some absent. The sample comprises about 1.5 million clones, 95% to 99% of which are singletons, and approximately 0.45% rests with the top ten. Donors, healthy HIV-negative adults, lacked recent acute infections or vaccinations.

Sequencing input: naive CD4+ T cells sorted from blood. Subset: CD45RA+ positively selected. The rearrangement joins TRBV11-3 to TRBJ2-7; 11 nucleotides align to TRBD2. The sequence was obtained from a man in his thirties or forties in good health. In DNA form, the CDR3 reads TGTGCCAGCAGCTTAGTGGGAGTCCGGGGACTAGCGGCTCCCTACGAGCAGTACTTC. Translating gives CASSLVGVRGLAAPYEQYF.